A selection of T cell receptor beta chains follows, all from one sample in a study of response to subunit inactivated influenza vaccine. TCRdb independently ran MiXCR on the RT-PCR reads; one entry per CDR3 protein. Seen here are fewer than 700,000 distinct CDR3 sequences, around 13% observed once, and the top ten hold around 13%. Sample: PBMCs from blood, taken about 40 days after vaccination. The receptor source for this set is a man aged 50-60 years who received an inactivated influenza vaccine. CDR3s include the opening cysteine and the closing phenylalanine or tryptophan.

CSATRQIEAFF | TRBV20-1
CSVDSGLQETQYF | TRBV29-1
CAIREGTVAPGANVLTF | TRBV10-3
CASSFQGLQETQYF | TRBV12-3/TRBV12-4
CASSSPLGAGRSEQFF | TRBV12-3/TRBV12-4
CASRPTSGGGGEQFF | TRBV12-3/TRBV12-4
CSAREGTLQETQYF | TRBV20-1
CASTDGDPRYGYTF | TRBV6-1
CASSHVGTSSLGYTF | TRBV7-8
CSAKQGETQYF | TRBV29-1
CASSMPQGSLMNTGELFF | TRBV11-2
CASSLTSGRVYEQFF | TRBV7-2
CANSGGQASSYNEQFF | TRBV5-1
CASSRDSGPYEQYF | TRBV5-1
CASKGTNYEQYF | TRBV3-1
CASSPTGTSGWLEQYF | TRBV3-1
CSARDSVIRYEQYF | TRBV20-1
CSAKREVYNEQFF | TRBV20-1
CASSALHNQETQYF | TRBV5-1
CASSDNGPRTGELFF | TRBV12-3/TRBV12-4
CASSYSIRGTGVENQPQHF | TRBV6-2/TRBV6-3
CASSLFLAGVFPPNEQFF | TRBV7-6
CSARDHRGYTEAFF | TRBV20-1
CASVEHLLDTQYF | TRBV6-6
CSARGTGFTDTQYF | TRBV20-1
CASSLDALPGGEQYF | TRBV7-2
CASSNSWGSNQPQHF | TRBV19
CASSLWQGADNEQFF | TRBV5-1
CASSQAEDRASYEQYF | TRBV4-2
CSAREGRGGSYEQYF | TRBV20-1
CASSPPSHNYGYTF | TRBV7-9
CASRARGPDTQYF | TRBV28